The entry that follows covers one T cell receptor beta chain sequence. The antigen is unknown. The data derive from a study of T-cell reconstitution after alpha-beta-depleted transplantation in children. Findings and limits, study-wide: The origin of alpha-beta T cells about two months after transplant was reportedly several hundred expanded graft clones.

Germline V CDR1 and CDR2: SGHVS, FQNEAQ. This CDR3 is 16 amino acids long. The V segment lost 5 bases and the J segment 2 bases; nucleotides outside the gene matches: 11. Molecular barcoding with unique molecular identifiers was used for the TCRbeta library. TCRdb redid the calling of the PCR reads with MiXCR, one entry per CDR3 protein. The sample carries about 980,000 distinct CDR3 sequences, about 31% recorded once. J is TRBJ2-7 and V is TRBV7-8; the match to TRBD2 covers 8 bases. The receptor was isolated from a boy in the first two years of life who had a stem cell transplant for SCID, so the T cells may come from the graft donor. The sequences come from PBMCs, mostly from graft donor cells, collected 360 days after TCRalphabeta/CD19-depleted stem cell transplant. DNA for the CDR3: TGTGCCAGCAGCCCCGGACTAGCAGTGGAACCCTACGAGCAGTACTTC. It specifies CASSPGLAVEPYEQYF.